This TCR beta chain was recovered during a study of T-cell reconstitution after alpha-beta-depleted transplantation in children. Study-wide points: Some patients' high day-60 TCRbeta diversity was attributed to recipient cells surviving conditioning. Alpha-beta T cells present about two months after transplant were reported to originate from several hundred expanded graft clones.

The germline gives CDR1 MDHEN, CDR2 SYDVKM. The CDR3 totals 12 residues. Trimming shortened V by 8 bases and J by 8 bases, and 15 bases separated the two germline ends. The TCRbeta library incorporated unique molecular identifiers. In TCRdb, the PCR reads were re-called with MiXCR into one record per CDR3 protein. The sample has under 35,000 distinct CDR3 sequences, around 6.3% seen once; the top ten hold around 7%. Many counts were recorded for this clonotype. Its specificity is not known. The origin of this receptor is a male patient younger than 18 who had a stem cell transplant for acute myeloid leukemia, so the T cells may come from the graft donor. This sample comprised PBMCs, mostly from graft donor cells, obtained 180 days after TCRalphabeta/CD19-depleted stem cell transplant. The rearrangement links TRBV28 to TRBJ1-2; tentative D call: TRBD1 (5 bases). The CDR3 nucleotides read TGTGCCAGCGGGGCTACGGCGTCCGGCTACACCTTC. Protein sequence: CASGATASGYTF.